These 17 T cell receptor beta chains were all obtained from the same sample, sequenced in a study of blood T cell repertoires in COVID-19. TCRdb's table, derived via immunoSEQ multiplex PCR, lists solely in-frame clones and lacks some. The table has over 200,000 clones, about 80% seen once. Sample: peripheral blood. The receptors originated from a woman aged 80 or over with acute or convalescent COVID-19.

The chain recombines TRBV3-1 (or the pseudogene TRBV3-2) with TRBJ1-1; 9 nucleotides align to TRBD1. V shed 3 bases and J 6 bases; nucleotides not matched to a gene: 2. CDR1 and CDR2 (germline): LGHDT, YNNKEL (reference sequence). This CDR3 comprises 13 residues. The CDR3 sequence is CASSHGQGSEAFF. CDR3 sequence (DNA): TGTGCCAGCAGCCACGGACAGGGGTCTGAAGCTTTCTTT.

In this sample, this clone turned up once. V is TRBV7-8 and J is TRBJ2-3; D is possibly TRBD1 (6 bases). Germline V gives CDR1 SGHVS, CDR2 FQNEAQ. V was pared by 3 bases and J by 5 bases, with 12 bases between. The CDR3 covers 14 residues. The CDR3 nucleotides are TGTGCCAGCAGCTTTGGACAGATCAGAGATACGCAGTATTTT. Its protein product is CASSFGQIRDTQYF.

The chain links TRBV18 to TRBJ2-5, with a tentative D call TRBD2 (6 bases). The V end was cut by 1 base, the J end by 2 bases, with 14 bases between. CDR1 and CDR2 from the germline V gene are KGHSH and LQKENI. The length of the CDR3 is 16 residues. As DNA, the CDR3 is TGTGCCAGCTCACCACAAATCCGGGACTTACAAGAGACCCAGTACTTC. Its protein product is CASSPQIRDLQETQYF. Filled out from reference TRBV18 and TRBJ2-5, the complete variable domain reads NAGVMQNPRHLVRRRGQEARLRCSPMKGHSHVYWYRQLPEEGLKFMVYLQKENIIDESGMPKERFSAEFPKEGPSILRIQQVVRGDSAAYFCASSPQIRDLQETQYFGPGTRLLVL.

This CDR3 is CASKEWDRNEQFF. The CDR3 DNA is TGCGCCAGCAAAGAGTGGGACAGGAATGAGCAGTTCTTC. This sequence joins TRBV5-1 and TRBJ2-1; TRBD1 aligns across 8 bases. The germline V gene has CDR1 SGHRS and CDR2 YFSETQ. The CDR3 totals 13 residues. With 6 bases clipped from V and 7 bases from J, the junction kept 6 bases outside the gene matches.

This clone was found once. The rearrangement links TRBV19 to TRBJ2-2, with 9 bases aligning to TRBD2. Trimming cost V 5 bases and J 0 bases; bases outside gene matches: 10. CDR3 length equals 18 residues. CDR1 is LNHDA, CDR2 SQIVND, per germline (reference sequence). The CDR3 nucleotides read TGTGCCAGTAGTCCCTGGGGTAGCGGGAGCCCGAACACCGGGGAGCTGTTTTTT. The encoded protein is CASSPWGSGSPNTGELFF.

V is TRBV6-5 and J is TRBJ2-7, with 9 bases aligning to TRBD1. The CDR3 loop spans 15 amino acids. CDR1 is MNHEY and CDR2 is SVGAGI in the germline V gene. V trimming: 6 bases; J trimming: 4 bases; junction bases outside the gene matches: 10. CDR3 region: CASSKAGTGNYEQYF. For the CDR3, the DNA is TGTGCCAGCAGCAAGGCGGGGACAGGGAATTACGAGCAGTACTTC.

The CDR3 region is CASTSTGPWDTEAFF. The CDR3 bases are TGTGCCAGCACCTCAACAGGACCATGGGACACTGAAGCTTTCTTT. The chain combines TRBV5-5 with TRBJ1-1; D might be TRBD1 (5 bases). This CDR3 region has 15 residues. The germline CDR1 and CDR2 sequences are SGHKS and YYEKEE (reference sequence). Deletions cut 6 bases from V and 3 bases from J, with 18 bases between. Full variable domain (missing parts from reference TRBV5-5 and TRBJ1-1): DAGVTQSPTHLIKTRGQQVTLRCSPISGHKSVSWYQQVLGQGPQFIFQYYEKEERGRGNFPDRFSARQFPNYSSELNVNALLLGDSALYLCASTSTGPWDTEAFFGQGTRLTVV.

This clone was detected only a few times. The chain links TRBV11-3 to TRBJ2-1; possible D gene TRBD1, 6 bases. Germline V gene data show CDR1 as SGHNT and CDR2 as YENEEA. V lost 3 bases and J lost 6, with 12 bases in between. The CDR3 runs to 14 residues. In DNA form, the CDR3 reads TGTGCCAGCAGCTTTGACAGGAACTCCAATGAGCAGTTCTTC. Protein: CASSFDRNSNEQFF.

This clone was seen more than once but under ten times. The rearrangement uses TRBV5-1 and TRBJ1-5, with unresolved D. CDR1 is SGHRS and CDR2 is YFSETQ in the germline V gene. The CDR3 is 13 residues long. Trimming removed 0 bases from V and 6 bases from J, with 7 bases in between. This CDR3 reads CASSLGAGQPQHF. CDR3 nucleotides: TGCGCCAGCAGCTTGGGGGCGGGTCAGCCCCAGCATTTT.

This chain links TRBV5-1 with TRBJ2-2; D is undetermined. CDR1 and CDR2 (germline): SGHRS, YFSETQ. V lost 5 bases, J lost 1 base, and 9 bases lay in between. This CDR3 is built from 14 residues. DNA for the CDR3: TGCGCCAGCAGAAGCCCAGGGAACACCGGGGAGCTGTTTTTT. This translates into CASRSPGNTGELFF. Full variable domain (missing parts from reference TRBV5-1 and TRBJ2-2): KAGVTQTPRYLIKTRGQQVTLSCSPISGHRSVSWYQQTPGQGLQFLFEYFSETQRNKGNFPGRFSGRQFSNSRSEMNVSTLELGDSALYLCASRSPGNTGELFFGEGSRLTVL.

This clone was recorded once. The chain links TRBV7-2 to TRBJ2-5; 9 bases are shared with TRBD2. The length of the CDR3 is 16 residues. CDR1 is SGHTA and CDR2 is FQGNSA in the germline V gene. Losses at the gene ends were 0 bases for V and 2 bases for J; bases not matched to a gene: 4. CDR3 in amino acids: CASSLAPAGGQETQYF. For the CDR3, the DNA is TGTGCCAGCAGCTTAGCGCCAGCGGGGGGACAAGAGACCCAGTACTTC.

The chain uses TRBV6-1 and TRBJ1-5; D not certain. Trimming shortened V by 2 bases and J by 0 bases, and 17 bases separated the two germline ends. In germline, CDR1 is MNHNS, CDR2 SASEGT. This CDR3 contains 18 residues. The CDR3 bases are TGTGCCAGCAGTGAAAGGTACAGCAACAGCTATAGCAATCAGCCCCAGCATTTT. It codes for CASSERYSNSYSNQPQHF.

Note on this clone: Different DNA sequences within this sample yield the same CDR3. The chain links TRBV5-4 to TRBJ1-1; D may be TRBD1 (6 bases). CDR1 SGHNT and CDR2 YYREEE come from the germline V gene (reference sequence). The V and J ends lost 2 bases and 5 bases respectively, with 10 bases between them. The CDR3 loop spans 13 amino acids. CDR3 residues: CASSLQGNTEAFF. The CDR3 DNA reads TGTGCCAGCAGCTTACAGGGAAATACTGAAGCTTTCTTT.

The chain joins TRBV3-1 (or the pseudogene TRBV3-2) to TRBJ1-2; 8 nucleotides match TRBD1. In germline, CDR1 is LGHDT, CDR2 YNNKEL (reference sequence). J gave up 8 bases and V 6 bases, and 8 bases lay outside the gene matches. This CDR3 spans 13 amino acids. The CDR3 here is CASRSDRGGGYTF. The CDR3 DNA follows: TGTGCCAGCAGAAGCGACAGGGGAGGAGGCTACACCTTC.

The chain links TRBV19 to TRBJ2-4; maybe TRBD1 (6 bases). There are 18 residues in the CDR3. The germline V and J ends were trimmed by 2 bases and 0 bases, with 17 bases remaining between them. Germline assignment: CDR1 LNHDA and CDR2 SQIVND (reference sequence). The CDR3 DNA reads TGTGCCAGTAGTATACTTGGGGGCAGGGGCCTAGCCAAAAACATTCAGTACTTC. Translated: CASSILGGRGLAKNIQYF.

This chain links TRBV18 with TRBJ2-3, with D possibly being TRBD2 (6 bases). CDR3 length: 15 amino acids. Trimming took 2 bases from V and 2 from J, leaving 11 bases between them. The V gene's germline CDR1 is KGHSH and CDR2 LQKENI. DNA for the CDR3: TGTGCCAGCTCACCATCTGGGACTTTCACAGATACGCAGTATTTT. This encodes CASSPSGTFTDTQYF.

This clone was counted once. CDR3: CASSVAGSGSGRSEQYF. CDR3 DNA: TGTGCCAGCAGCGTAGCTGGGAGCGGGAGTGGTCGATCCGAGCAGTACTTC. The V call is TRBV9, the J call TRBJ2-7; TRBD2 aligns across 8 bases. CDR1 is SGDLS, CDR2 YYNGEE, per germline. The junction had 14 bases not matched to a gene; V was cut back by 0 bases and J by 6 bases. This CDR3 has 17 residues. The whole variable domain, filled in from reference TRBV9 and TRBJ2-7, reads DSGVTQTPKHLITATGQRVTLRCSPRSGDLSVYWYQQSLDQGLQFLIQYYNGEERAKGNILERFSAQQFPDLHSELNLSSLELGDSALYFCASSVAGSGSGRSEQYFGPGTRLTVT.